These T cell receptor beta chains were read from a single sample in a study of blood T cell repertoires in COVID-19. Method: immunoSEQ multiplex PCR; TCRdb's copy keeps in-frame clones and lacks some. Altogether more than 95,000 clones are present, almost 80% being singletons, with the ten largest covering 20% to 25%. Material for sequencing was peripheral blood. The receptors were sampled from a human donor in a cohort sampled during active COVID-19. CDR3s include the opening cysteine and the closing phenylalanine or tryptophan. The order of the fields is V gene, clone size, D gene, J gene, CDR3 DNA, CDR3 protein. The D gene is left open where the match is weak. Some rows mark clone size as missing; the rest say once, few, many or name a class of expanded clone.

V: TRBV5-1; size: .; D: .; J: TRBJ1-2; DNA: TGCGCCAGCAGCTTGTTGGGGGCAGACTATGGCTACACCTTC; CDR3: CASSLLGADYGYTF
V: TRBV19; size: once; D: .; J: TRBJ1-5; DNA: TGTGCCAGTAGTATAGATCCCAGGTCGCCCCAGCATTTT; CDR3: CASSIDPRSPQHF
V: TRBV21-1; size: .; D: .; J: TRBJ1-5; DNA: TGTGCCAGCAGTAACCCCGGGACAGGGACTCAGCCCCAGCATTTT; CDR3: CASSNPGTGTQPQHF
V: TRBV3-1/TRBV3-2; size: .; D: TRBD1; J: TRBJ1-5; DNA: TGTGCCAGCAGCCAAGAGGGACAGGGGTGGGGTCAGCCCCAGCATTTT; CDR3: CASSQEGQGWGQPQHF
V: TRBV9; size: many; D: TRBD2; J: TRBJ2-5; DNA: TGTGCCAGCAGCGTAGAGACTAGCGGGGCAAAAGAGACCCAGTACTTC; CDR3: CASSVETSGAKETQYF
V: TRBV27; size: once; D: TRBD1; J: TRBJ1-1; DNA: TGTGCCAGCAGACAACGACAGGGTGGAGGGACTGAAGCTTTCTTT; CDR3: CASRQRQGGGTEAFF
V: TRBV30; size: .; D: TRBD1; J: TRBJ1-4; DNA: TGTGCCTGGAGCCCGGGACAGCTTAATGAAAAACTGTTTTTT; CDR3: CAWSPGQLNEKLFF
V: TRBV5-8; size: .; D: .; J: TRBJ2-7; DNA: TGTGCCAGCAGCTTGCGCCGGGACACCAGTAAGCAGTACTTC; CDR3: CASSLRRDTSKQYF
V: TRBV11-2; size: .; D: TRBD2; J: TRBJ2-7; DNA: TGTGCCAGCAGCTTAGAAGCGGGAGTGACCTACGAGCAGTACTTC; CDR3: CASSLEAGVTYEQYF
V: TRBV19; size: .; D: .; J: TRBJ2-1; DNA: TGTGCCAGTAGTCTCACCGGGACTCCGCCTTACAATGAGCAGTTCTTC; CDR3: CASSLTGTPPYNEQFF
V: TRBV19; size: .; D: TRBD2; J: TRBJ2-7; DNA: TGTGCCAGTAGGGGGACTAGCGGCGCTAACCCAAACTCCTACGAGCAGTACTTC; CDR3: CASRGTSGANPNSYEQYF
V: TRBV19; size: .; D: .; J: TRBJ2-2; DNA: TGTGCCACCACAAAGGGGGGGCCGAACACCGGGGAGCTGTTTTTT; CDR3: CATTKGGPNTGELFF
V: TRBV6-4; size: .; D: .; J: TRBJ1-6; DNA: TGTGCCAGCAGTAACACCCCAAATTCACCCCTCCACTTT; CDR3: CASSNTPNSPLHF
V: TRBV7-2; size: .; D: TRBD2; J: TRBJ2-1; DNA: TGTGCCAGCAGACGGAGCGGGGCGAGCGATGAGCAGTTCTTC; CDR3: CASRRSGASDEQFF
V: TRBV18; size: few; D: .; J: TRBJ2-2; DNA: TGTGCCAGCTCACCACTGGGACAGAACACCGGGGAGCTGTTTTTT; CDR3: CASSPLGQNTGELFF
V: TRBV7-8; size: .; D: TRBD1; J: TRBJ2-1; DNA: TGTGCCAGCAGCCCTCGACAGGGTCGGGAGCAGTTCTTC; CDR3: CASSPRQGREQFF
V: TRBV9; size: few; D: .; J: TRBJ1-1; DNA: TGTGCCAGCAGCGTTGGTGGGAGAGGCACTGAAGCTTTCTTT; CDR3: CASSVGGRGTEAFF
V: TRBV7-3; size: .; D: .; J: TRBJ2-7; DNA: TGTGCCAGCAGCTCGAACCTCGGGTCCTGGGTGGGTGAGCAGTACTTC; CDR3: CASSSNLGSWVGEQYF
V: TRBV7-2; size: .; D: .; J: TRBJ1-4; DNA: TGTGCCAGCAGCCAAGCTCCGGGACAAGCGGATGAAAAACTGTTTTTT; CDR3: CASSQAPGQADEKLFF
V: TRBV28; size: once; D: TRBD2; J: TRBJ2-3; DNA: TGTGCCAGCTTAAGCGGGGGAACAGATACGCAGTATTTT; CDR3: CASLSGGTDTQYF
V: TRBV9; size: .; D: .; J: TRBJ1-3; DNA: TGTGCCAGCAGCGACGGACAGCCTGGAAACACCATATATTTT; CDR3: CASSDGQPGNTIYF
V: TRBV30; size: few; D: .; J: TRBJ1-6; DNA: TGTGCCTGGACGGACCAACAGGGTACACCCCTCCACTTT; CDR3: CAWTDQQGTPLHF
V: TRBV10-1; size: .; D: .; J: TRBJ2-3; DNA: TGCGCCAGCAGTGGCTTCGGAGGCACAGATACGCAGTATTTT; CDR3: CASSGFGGTDTQYF
V: TRBV27; size: .; D: TRBD1; J: TRBJ1-2; DNA: TGTGCCAGCAGTTCTCGGACAGGGGTTGGCTACACCTTC; CDR3: CASSSRTGVGYTF
V: TRBV12-3/TRBV12-4; size: .; D: .; J: TRBJ1-6; DNA: TGTGCCAGCAGTTTATCCAGGAATTCACCCCTCCACTTT; CDR3: CASSLSRNSPLHF
V: TRBV7-9; size: few; D: .; J: TRBJ2-3; DNA: TGTGCCATGTCACGGGGAGGAGCAGATACGCAGTATTTT; CDR3: CAMSRGGADTQYF
V: TRBV30; size: .; D: .; J: TRBJ2-1; DNA: TGTGCCTGGAGCCGTCCCCCCCCAGACAGACCTAGCTCCTACAATGAGCAGTTCTTC; CDR3: CAWSRPPPDRPSSYNEQFF
V: TRBV30; size: few; D: .; J: TRBJ2-6; DNA: TGTGCCTGGTGGGGCCCCCGGGGGGCCAACGTCCTGACTTTC; CDR3: CAWWGPRGANVLTF
V: TRBV5-1; size: many; D: TRBD1; J: TRBJ1-3; DNA: TGCGCCAGCAGCCCGGCGGACAGGGCCATCTCTGGAAACACCATATATTTT; CDR3: CASSPADRAISGNTIYF
V: TRBV9; size: .; D: .; J: TRBJ1-2; DNA: TGTGCCAGCAGCGGTCCCCCGGGACAACCCTATGGCTACACCTTC; CDR3: CASSGPPGQPYGYTF
V: TRBV30; size: .; D: .; J: TRBJ2-7; DNA: TGTGCCTGGAGTGTAATCCCCAGGGCCTACGAGCAGTACTTC; CDR3: CAWSVIPRAYEQYF
V: TRBV11-2; size: .; D: TRBD1; J: TRBJ1-6; DNA: TGTGCCAGCAGCTTAGGCCGGGACAGGGGAATTTCACCCCTCCACTTT; CDR3: CASSLGRDRGISPLHF
V: TRBV4-3; size: few; D: .; J: TRBJ2-1; DNA: TGCGCCAGCAGCCTTGACACCTACAATGAGCAGTTCTTC; CDR3: CASSLDTYNEQFF
V: TRBV4-2; size: .; D: .; J: TRBJ2-3; DNA: TGTGCCAGCAGCCAAGGCGGGGAAAGCACAGATACGCAGTATTTT; CDR3: CASSQGGESTDTQYF
V: TRBV5-1; size: .; D: .; J: TRBJ1-2; DNA: TGCGCCAGCAGCTCGGCCGGGGAATTAGGATATGGCTACACCTTC; CDR3: CASSSAGELGYGYTF
V: TRBV19; size: .; D: .; J: TRBJ1-2; DNA: TGTGCCAGTAGTATCCTCGGACAGCTGAACTATGGCTACACCTTC; CDR3: CASSILGQLNYGYTF
V: TRBV7-2; size: .; D: TRBD1; J: TRBJ2-5; DNA: TGTGCCAGCATCCGGGACAGGGGGCAAGAGACCCAGTACTTC; CDR3: CASIRDRGQETQYF
V: TRBV2; size: .; D: .; J: TRBJ1-4; DNA: TGTGCCAGCAGTAACAGTGCAACTAATGAAAAACTGTTTTTT; CDR3: CASSNSATNEKLFF
V: TRBV19; size: .; D: TRBD1; J: TRBJ1-1; DNA: TGTGCCAGTAGTATGTCGACAGGGGCATCGGCTGAAGCTTTCTTT; CDR3: CASSMSTGASAEAFF
V: TRBV6-2/TRBV6-3; size: .; D: .; J: TRBJ1-4; DNA: TGTGCCAGCAGCCAACAGGGTGCGGTTGAAAAACTGTTTTTT; CDR3: CASSQQGAVEKLFF
V: TRBV6-2/TRBV6-3; size: .; D: .; J: TRBJ2-7; DNA: TGTGCCAGCAGTTACTCCGCCAGGGAAAAATGGCAGTACTTC; CDR3: CASSYSAREKWQYF
V: TRBV6-1; size: few; D: TRBD1; J: TRBJ2-7; DNA: TGTGCCAGCAGTGAAGCGGGAGGGACAGGGGGCTACGAGCAGTACTTC; CDR3: CASSEAGGTGGYEQYF
V: TRBV6-6; size: .; D: TRBD1; J: TRBJ2-7; DNA: TGTGCCAGCAATGACAGGGGGCTGGGCGAGCAGTACTTC; CDR3: CASNDRGLGEQYF
V: TRBV6-6; size: few; D: .; J: TRBJ1-5; DNA: TGTGCCAGCAGCCCTGACTTGCAGCCCCAGCATTTT; CDR3: CASSPDLQPQHF
V: TRBV28; size: .; D: TRBD1; J: TRBJ1-1; DNA: TGTGCCAGCAGTTCAGGGACAGTAAACACTGAAGCTTTCTTT; CDR3: CASSSGTVNTEAFF
V: TRBV5-1; size: once; D: .; J: TRBJ2-7; DNA: TGCGCCAGCAGCCCCCTCCCGGGACTCGGCTCCTACGAGCAGTACTTC; CDR3: CASSPLPGLGSYEQYF
V: TRBV11-2; size: few; D: .; J: TRBJ2-7; DNA: TGTGCCAGCAGTCCCCAGGGGTACGAGCAGTACTTC; CDR3: CASSPQGYEQYF
V: TRBV7-3; size: few; D: .; J: TRBJ2-2; DNA: TGTGCCAGCAGCTTAGACTCCATCACCGGGGAGCTGTTTTTT; CDR3: CASSLDSITGELFF
V: TRBV4-3; size: .; D: TRBD1; J: TRBJ1-4; DNA: TGCGCCAGCAGCCACGGGACAGGAGGCGAACTGTTTTTT; CDR3: CASSHGTGGELFF
V: TRBV27; size: .; D: .; J: TRBJ2-4; DNA: TGTGCCGCAGGGCTAGCCAAAAACATTCAGTACTTC; CDR3: CAAGLAKNIQYF
V: TRBV5-6; size: .; D: .; J: TRBJ2-3; DNA: TGTGCCAGCAGACCGAACCGGGGGGCCTCCGAGAGGACAGATACGCAGTATTTT; CDR3: CASRPNRGASERTDTQYF